This TCR beta chain was sequenced in a study of response to subunit inactivated influenza vaccine. Regarding the study as a whole: Authors suggested each seasonal flu vaccination may recruit only limited numbers of new T cells.

This clonotype was seen ten or more times. What it recognizes is unknown. TCRdb passed the RT-PCR reads through MiXCR, listing each CDR3 protein once. The data show more than 400,000 distinct CDR3 sequences, with 7.2% seen just once and about 12% held by the top ten. After removal of 5 bases from V and 7 bases from J, the junction contained 5 bases not matched to a gene. The CDR3 loop spans 14 amino acids. Germline V gene sequence: CDR1 ENHRY, CDR2 SYGVKD. The sequence derives from a man aged 45 to 70 who received an inactivated influenza vaccine. The sequenced sample was PBMCs from blood, obtained 23 to 25 months after vaccination. J is TRBJ1-4 and V is TRBV10-3, with TRBD1 matching over 9 bases. The CDR3 loop is CAISRTGDTEKLFF. The CDR3 bases are TGTGCCATCAGTCGGACAGGGGACACTGAAAAACTGTTTTTT.